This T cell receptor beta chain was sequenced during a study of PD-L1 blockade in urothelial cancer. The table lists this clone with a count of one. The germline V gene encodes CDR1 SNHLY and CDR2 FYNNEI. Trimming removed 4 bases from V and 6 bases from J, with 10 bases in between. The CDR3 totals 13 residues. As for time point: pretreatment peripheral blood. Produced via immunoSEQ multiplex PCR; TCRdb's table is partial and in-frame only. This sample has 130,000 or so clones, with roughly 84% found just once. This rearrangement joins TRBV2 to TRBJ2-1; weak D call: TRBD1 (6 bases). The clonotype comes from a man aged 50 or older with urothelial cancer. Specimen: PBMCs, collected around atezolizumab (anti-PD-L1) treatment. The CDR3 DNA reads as TGTGCCAGCAGTGGGGGGCCCACCAATGAGCAGTTCTTC. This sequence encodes CASSGGPTNEQFF.